The rows below give T cell receptor beta chains drawn from one sample of a study of metastatic and nonmetastatic thyroid tumors. From the PCR reads, TCRdb re-called clones with MiXCR. This sample carries 20,000 to 25,000 clones, roughly 24% of them seen once, and the ten largest clones take about 5%. Specimen: tumor tissue. The receptors were gathered from a female donor with papillary thyroid cancer or a benign thyroid nodule (not recorded which). Some clones in this sample may be carry-over from other donors' samples. Both conserved end residues are part of each CDR3. D genes are given only for firm matches. For some rows the clone size is stated as once, few or many, or as a class when expanded; others skip it.

V gene	clone size	CDR3 length	J gene	D gene	CDR3 protein	CDR3 DNA
TRBV6-1	few	11	TRBJ1-2	-	CASILYGSYTF	TGTGCCAGCATTCTGTACGGGAGCTACACCTTC
TRBV20-1	-	14	TRBJ2-7	-	CSAREHKGRVEQYF	TGCAGTGCTAGAGAGCATAAAGGGCGTGTCGAGCAGTACTTC
TRBV6-2/TRBV6-3	medium-sized	14	TRBJ2-7	-	CASSYSQSSYEQYF	TGTGCCAGCAGTTACTCCCAGAGCTCCTACGAGCAGTACTTC
TRBV20-1	many	13	TRBJ2-7	-	CSARDWGASEQYF	TGCAGTGCTAGAGATTGGGGGGCGAGCGAGCAGTACTTC
TRBV5-1	many	14	TRBJ1-4	-	CASRPGATNEKLFF	TGCGCCAGCAGACCGGGTGCAACTAATGAAAAACTGTTTTTT
TRBV3-1	many	16	TRBJ2-5	TRBD2	CASSPPPELAEETQYF	TGTGCCAGCAGCCCCCCCCCAGAACTAGCGGAAGAGACCCAGTACTTC
TRBV2	-	16	TRBJ2-3	TRBD2	CASSATSGFTPDTQYF	TGTGCCAGCAGTGCAACTAGCGGGTTCACTCCAGATACTCAGTATTTT
TRBV14	many	17	TRBJ2-1	TRBD1	CASSRKIQGAHGNEQFF	TGTGCCAGCAGCCGGAAAATTCAGGGGGCGCATGGGAATGAGCAGTTCTTC
TRBV5-1	medium-sized	15	TRBJ2-3	TRBD1	CASSLAGQGTDTQYF	TGCGCCAGCAGCTTGGCCGGACAGGGAACAGATACGCAGTATTTT
TRBV25-1	-	20	TRBJ2-3	TRBD1	CASSILPGTGVTGKTDTQYF	TGTGCCAGCAGTATACTACCCGGGACAGGGGTTACGGGCAAGACAGACACGCAGTATTTT
TRBV7-2	many	16	TRBJ2-1	TRBD2	CASSLVFSGAVYEQFF	TGTGCCAGCAGCTTAGTCTTTAGCGGGGCGGTCTATGAGCAGTTCTTC
TRBV18	-	15	TRBJ1-2	TRBD1	CASSPPTGANYGYTF	TGTGCCAGCTCACCACCGACAGGGGCTAACTATGGCTACACCTTC
TRBV6-2/TRBV6-3	once	19	TRBJ2-3	-	CASSYSIGMRGGGTDTQYF	TGTGCCAGCAGTTACTCGATCGGGATGCGTGGTGGGGGCACAGATACGCAGTATTTT
TRBV30	once	15	TRBJ1-4	TRBD1	CAFRRGYGTNEKLFF	TGTGCCTTTCGCAGGGGGTATGGAACTAATGAAAAACTGTTTTTT
TRBV20-1	many	14	TRBJ2-4	TRBD2	CSARASNPSGIQYF	TGCAGTGCTAGAGCCTCCAACCCTAGCGGCATTCAGTACTTC
TRBV10-3	few	17	TRBJ2-3	TRBD2	CAIGDWTSVGSTDTQYF	TGTGCCATCGGTGACTGGACTAGCGTGGGAAGCACAGATACGCAGTATTTT
TRBV10-3	many	13	TRBJ1-6	-	CAISESTGSPLHF	TGTGCCATCAGTGAGTCAACGGGTTCACCCCTCCACTTT
TRBV12-3/TRBV12-4	many	16	TRBJ1-1	-	CASSLDQEVGSTEAFF	TGTGCCAGCAGTTTAGATCAGGAGGTAGGGAGCACTGAAGCTTTCTTT
TRBV20-1	-	19	TRBJ2-7	TRBD2	CSASTRSGFLAGNSYEQYF	TGCAGTGCTAGTACCCGTAGCGGGTTCCTAGCGGGGAACTCCTACGAGCAGTACTTC
TRBV3-1	-	12	TRBJ2-5	-	CASSLARGAQYF	TGTGCCAGCAGTCTTGCCCGGGGAGCGCAGTACTTC
TRBV6-7	few	17	TRBJ2-1	TRBD2	CAISLEAPGLVNNEQFF	TGTGCCATCAGCCTGGAGGCGCCGGGACTAGTTAACAATGAGCAGTTCTTC
TRBV29-1	many	16	TRBJ2-5	TRBD2	CSENLPLFGGGETQYF	TGCAGCGAGAACCTCCCGCTCTTCGGCGGGGGGGAGACCCAGTACTTC
TRBV5-8	many	15	TRBJ1-1	TRBD1	CASSLFSTGISGAFF	TGTGCCAGCAGTTTATTTTCGACAGGGATATCGGGAGCTTTCTTT
TRBV2	-	16	TRBJ2-2	-	CASSEGRVGNAGELFF	TGTGCCAGCAGTGAAGGGCGCGTGGGAAACGCCGGGGAGCTGTTTTTT
TRBV10-3	many	12	TRBJ1-1	-	CAIRGRDTEAFF	TGTGCCATCAGAGGGAGGGACACTGAAGCTTTCTTT
TRBV9	many	14	TRBJ2-7	-	CASSVAQTSNEQYF	TGTGCCAGCAGCGTAGCGCAGACCTCCAACGAGCAGTACTTC
TRBV5-6	-	17	TRBJ2-2	TRBD2	CASSPEGSGSWTGELFF	TGTGCCAGCAGCCCGGAGGGTAGCGGGAGTTGGACCGGGGAGCTGTTTTTT
TRBV6-1	few	17	TRBJ1-6	-	CASSEAVTVFINSPLHF	TGTGCCAGCAGTGAAGCGGTGACCGTTTTTATAAATTCACCCCTCCACTTT